This record covers a single T cell receptor (beta chain). As yet, its antigen is unknown. This sample is drawn from a study of T cell responses to AZD1222 COVID-19 vaccine. Study-level points and caveats: Donors were chiefly white British, with a greater number of females, and clonal diversity was perhaps underestimated.

There are 12 residues in the CDR3. Germline-derived CDR1 and CDR2 are SGHTA and FQGNSA. The ends were cut back, 3 bases at V and 8 bases at J, with 10 bases in the middle. TCRdb's table, derived via immunoSEQ multiplex PCR, lists solely in-frame clones and lacks some. This table holds under 75,000 clones, more than 75% found once. This clonotype was obtained from an adult in good health. The starting material was peripheral blood, obtained on day 0 of AZD1222 vaccination. This rearrangement joins TRBV7-2 to TRBJ1-2, with unresolved D. The CDR3 DNA sequence: TGTGCCAGCAGCTTTTGGACGGGAGGCTACACCTTC. Translating it yields CASSFWTGGYTF.